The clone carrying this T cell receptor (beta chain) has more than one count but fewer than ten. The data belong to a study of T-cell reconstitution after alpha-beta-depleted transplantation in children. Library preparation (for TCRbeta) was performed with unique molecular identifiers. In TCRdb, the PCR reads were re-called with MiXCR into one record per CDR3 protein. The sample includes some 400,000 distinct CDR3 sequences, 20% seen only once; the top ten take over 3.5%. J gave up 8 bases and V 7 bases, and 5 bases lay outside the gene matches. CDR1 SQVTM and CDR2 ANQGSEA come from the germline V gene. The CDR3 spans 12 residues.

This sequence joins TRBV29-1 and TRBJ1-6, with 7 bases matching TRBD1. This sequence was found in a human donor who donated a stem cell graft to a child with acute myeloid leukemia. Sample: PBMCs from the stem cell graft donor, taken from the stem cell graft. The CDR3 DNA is TGCAGCGCCGGAGACAGGGATTCACCCCTCCACTTT. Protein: CSAGDRDSPLHF. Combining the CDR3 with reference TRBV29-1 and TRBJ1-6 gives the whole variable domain SAVISQKPSRDICQRGTSLTIQCQVDSQVTMMFWYRQQPGQSLTLIATANQGSEATYESGFVIDKFPISRPNLTFSTLTVSNMSPEDSSIYLCSAGDRDSPLHFGNGTRLTVT.